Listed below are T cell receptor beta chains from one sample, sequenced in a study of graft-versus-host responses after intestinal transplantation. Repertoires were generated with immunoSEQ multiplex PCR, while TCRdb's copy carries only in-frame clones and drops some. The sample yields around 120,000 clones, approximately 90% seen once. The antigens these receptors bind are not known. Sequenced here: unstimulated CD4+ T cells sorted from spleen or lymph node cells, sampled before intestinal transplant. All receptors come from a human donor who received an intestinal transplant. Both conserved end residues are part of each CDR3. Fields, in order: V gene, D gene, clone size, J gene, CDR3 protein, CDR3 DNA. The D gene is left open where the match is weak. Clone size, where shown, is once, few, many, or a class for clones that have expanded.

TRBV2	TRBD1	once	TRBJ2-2	CASNRDRGYTGELFF	TGTGCCAGCAACCGGGACAGGGGATACACCGGGGAGCTGTTTTTT
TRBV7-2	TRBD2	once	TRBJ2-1	CASSLRGGRVDEQFF	TGTGCCAGCAGCTTACGGGGCGGGAGGGTGGATGAGCAGTTCTTC
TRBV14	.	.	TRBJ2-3	CASSRRGTDTQYF	TGTGCCAGCAGTAGGAGGGGCACAGATACGCAGTATTTT
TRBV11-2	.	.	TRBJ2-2	CASSSTAGYTGELFF	TGTGCCAGCAGCTCTACGGCGGGTTATACCGGGGAGCTGTTTTTT
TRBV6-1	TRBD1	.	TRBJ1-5	CASSDWDRDQPQHF	TGTGCCAGCAGTGATTGGGACAGGGATCAGCCCCAGCATTTT
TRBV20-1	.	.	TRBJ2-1	CSASQENEQFF	TGCAGTGCTAGTCAAGAGAATGAGCAGTTCTTC
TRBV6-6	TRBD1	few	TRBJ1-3	CASSPDRANTIYF	TGTGCCAGCAGTCCCGACAGGGCTAACACCATATATTTT
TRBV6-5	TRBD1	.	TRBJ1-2	CASSLRDRGRITF	TGTGCCAGCAGTCTAAGGGACAGGGGGCGCATAACCTTC
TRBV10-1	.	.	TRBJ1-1	CASSESRQLNTEAFF	TGCGCCAGCAGTGAGTCCAGGCAGCTTAACACTGAAGCTTTCTTT
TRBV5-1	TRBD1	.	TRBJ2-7	CASSLAPPGQGPYEQYF	TGCGCCAGCAGCTTGGCTCCTCCGGGACAGGGTCCCTACGAGCAGTACTTC
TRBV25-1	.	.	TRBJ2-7	CASSPFPRESTYEQYF	TGTGCCAGCAGCCCATTTCCGCGGGAAAGCACCTACGAGCAGTACTTC
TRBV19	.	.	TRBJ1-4	CASSVHSSEADEKLFF	TGTGCCAGTAGTGTCCATTCGAGTGAAGCCGATGAAAAACTGTTTTTT
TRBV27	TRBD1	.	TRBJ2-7	CASSPGTVSYEQYF	TGTGCCAGCAGTCCTGGGACAGTGTCCTACGAGCAGTACTTC
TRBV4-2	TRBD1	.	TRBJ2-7	CASSPRGLNEQYF	TGTGCCAGCAGCCCCAGGGGGCTCAACGAGCAGTACTTC
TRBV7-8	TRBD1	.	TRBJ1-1	CASSWTRGLAEAFF	TGTGCCAGCAGCTGGACGAGGGGGCTGGCTGAAGCTTTCTTT
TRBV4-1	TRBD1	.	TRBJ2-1	CASSQGGKGTGNEQFF	TGCGCCAGCAGCCAAGGGGGGAAGGGGACAGGGAATGAGCAGTTCTTC
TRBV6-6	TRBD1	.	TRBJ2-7	CASSYGTGARGEQYF	TGTGCCAGCAGTTACGGGACAGGGGCCCGTGGCGAGCAGTACTTC
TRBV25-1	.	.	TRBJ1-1	CASSERRDTEAFF	TGTGCCAGCAGTGAGCGCAGGGACACTGAAGCTTTCTTT
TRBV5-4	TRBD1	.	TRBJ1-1	CASSPGGLGTEAFF	TGTGCCAGCAGCCCAGGGGGTCTGGGCACTGAAGCTTTCTTT
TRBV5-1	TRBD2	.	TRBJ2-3	CASSSGVAGTSTDTQYF	TGCGCCAGCAGCTCTGGGGTAGCGGGGACTTCCACAGATACGCAGTATTTT
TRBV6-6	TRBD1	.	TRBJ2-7	CASKYTAGDRAYEQYF	TGTGCCAGCAAGTACACAGCTGGGGACAGGGCGTACGAGCAGTACTTC
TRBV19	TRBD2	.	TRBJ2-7	CASSIGGASGNYEQYF	TGTGCCAGTAGTATAGGAGGGGCTAGCGGCAACTACGAGCAGTACTTC
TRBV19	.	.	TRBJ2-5	CASSIGQYQETQYF	TGTGCCAGTAGTATTGGCCAGTACCAAGAGACCCAGTACTTC
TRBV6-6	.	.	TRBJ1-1	CASRTNTEAFF	TGTGCCAGCAGGACTAACACTGAAGCTTTCTTT
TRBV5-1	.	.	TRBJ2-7	CASSFPDSYEQYF	TGCGCCAGCAGCTTCCCAGATTCCTACGAGCAGTACTTC
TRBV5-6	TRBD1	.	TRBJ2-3	CASRAGTGVTNTDTQYF	TGTGCCAGCAGAGCTGGGACAGGGGTGACTAACACAGATACGCAGTATTTT
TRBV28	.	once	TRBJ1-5	CASSRYRSNQPQHF	TGTGCCAGCAGTCGTTACAGGAGCAATCAGCCCCAGCATTTT
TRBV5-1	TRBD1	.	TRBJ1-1	CASSNRDRGVTEAFF	TGCGCCAGCAGCAACCGGGACAGGGGAGTCACTGAAGCTTTCTTT
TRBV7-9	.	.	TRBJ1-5	CASSRMGLEKPQHF	TGTGCCAGCAGCCGAATGGGACTCGAGAAGCCCCAGCATTTT
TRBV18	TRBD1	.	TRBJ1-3	CASSPDRVRNTIYF	TGTGCCAGCTCCCCTGACAGGGTGAGAAACACCATATATTTT
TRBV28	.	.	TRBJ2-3	CASSLVGRLDSFSNTQYF	TGTGCCAGCAGTTTAGTGGGCAGACTAGACTCCTTTTCAAATACGCAGTATTTT